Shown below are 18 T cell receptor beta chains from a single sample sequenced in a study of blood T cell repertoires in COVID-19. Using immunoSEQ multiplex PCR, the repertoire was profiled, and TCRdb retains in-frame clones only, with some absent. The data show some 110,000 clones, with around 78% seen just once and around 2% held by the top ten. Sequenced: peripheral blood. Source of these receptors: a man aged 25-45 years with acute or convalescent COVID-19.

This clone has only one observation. The CDR3 here is CASSLSFVETQYF. CDR3 coding DNA: TGTGCCAGCAGCTTATCGTTTGTGGAGACCCAGTACTTC. The chain couples TRBV7-6 to TRBJ2-5; D is ambiguous. The CDR3 runs to 13 residues. CDR1 and CDR2 from the germline V gene are SGHVS and FNYEAQ. The V and J ends lost 2 bases and 5 bases respectively, with 9 bases between them.

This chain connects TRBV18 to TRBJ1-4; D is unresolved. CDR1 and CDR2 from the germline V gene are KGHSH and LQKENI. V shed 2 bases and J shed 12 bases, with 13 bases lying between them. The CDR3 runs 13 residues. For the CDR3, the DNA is TGTGCCAGCTCACCAGCGCCCGCCGCGGAACTGTTTTTT. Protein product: CASSPAPAAELFF.

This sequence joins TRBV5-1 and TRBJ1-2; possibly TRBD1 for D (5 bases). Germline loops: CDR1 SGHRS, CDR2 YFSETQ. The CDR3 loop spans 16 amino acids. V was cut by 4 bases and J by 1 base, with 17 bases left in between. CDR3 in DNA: TGCGCCAGCAGCACTGGGACTGCGGGAGGTAACTATGGCTACACCTTC. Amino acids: CASSTGTAGGNYGYTF.

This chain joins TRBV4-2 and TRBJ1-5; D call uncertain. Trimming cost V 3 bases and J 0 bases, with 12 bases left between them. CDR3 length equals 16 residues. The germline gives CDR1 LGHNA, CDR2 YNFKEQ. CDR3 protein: CASSHQVGDSNQPQHF. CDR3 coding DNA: TGTGCCAGCAGCCACCAAGTGGGAGATAGCAATCAGCCCCAGCATTTT.

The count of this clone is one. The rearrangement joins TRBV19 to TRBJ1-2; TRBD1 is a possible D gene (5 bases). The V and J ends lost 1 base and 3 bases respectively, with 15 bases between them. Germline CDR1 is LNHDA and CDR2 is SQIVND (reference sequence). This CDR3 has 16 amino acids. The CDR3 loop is CASSIAGRVTDYGYTF. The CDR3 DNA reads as TGTGCCAGTAGTATAGCAGGCAGGGTGACGGACTATGGCTACACCTTC.

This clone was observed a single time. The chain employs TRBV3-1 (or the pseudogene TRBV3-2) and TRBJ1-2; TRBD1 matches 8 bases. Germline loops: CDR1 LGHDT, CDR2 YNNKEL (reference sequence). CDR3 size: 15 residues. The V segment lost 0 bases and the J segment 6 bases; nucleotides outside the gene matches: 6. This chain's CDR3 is CASSQDRTGPHGYTF. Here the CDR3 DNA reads TGTGCCAGCAGCCAAGATCGGACAGGGCCCCATGGCTACACCTTC.

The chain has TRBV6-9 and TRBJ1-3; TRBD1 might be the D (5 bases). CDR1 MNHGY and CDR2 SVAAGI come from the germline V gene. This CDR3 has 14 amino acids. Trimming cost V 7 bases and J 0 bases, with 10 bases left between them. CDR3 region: CASNGHISGNTIYF. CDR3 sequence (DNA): TGTGCCAGCAACGGACATATCTCTGGAAACACCATATATTTT.

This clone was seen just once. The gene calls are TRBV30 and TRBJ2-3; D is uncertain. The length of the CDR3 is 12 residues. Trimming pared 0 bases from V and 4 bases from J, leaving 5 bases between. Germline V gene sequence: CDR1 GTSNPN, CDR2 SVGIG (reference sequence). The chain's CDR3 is CAWSVVADTQYF. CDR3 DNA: TGTGCCTGGAGTGTTGTCGCAGATACGCAGTATTTT.

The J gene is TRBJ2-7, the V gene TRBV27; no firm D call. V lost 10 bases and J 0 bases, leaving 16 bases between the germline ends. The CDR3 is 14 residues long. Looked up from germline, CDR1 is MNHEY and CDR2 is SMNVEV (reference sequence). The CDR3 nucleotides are TGTGCCATCTTCGGCAGCGAGAGCTCCTACGAGCAGTACGTC. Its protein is CAIFGSESSYEQYV.

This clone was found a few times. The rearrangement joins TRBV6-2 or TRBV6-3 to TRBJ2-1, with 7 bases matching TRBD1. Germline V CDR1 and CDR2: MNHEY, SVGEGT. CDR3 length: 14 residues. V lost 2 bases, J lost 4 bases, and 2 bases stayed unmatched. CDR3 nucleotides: TGTGCCAGCAGTTACGGGACAGTTTACAATGAGCAGTTCTTC. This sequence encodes CASSYGTVYNEQFF.

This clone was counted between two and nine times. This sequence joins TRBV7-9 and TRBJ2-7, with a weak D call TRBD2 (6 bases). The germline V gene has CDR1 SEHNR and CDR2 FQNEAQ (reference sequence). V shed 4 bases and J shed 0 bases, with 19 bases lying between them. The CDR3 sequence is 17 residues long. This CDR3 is CASSSLPRGLYSYEQYF. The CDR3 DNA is TGTGCCAGCAGCTCTTTACCCCGTGGACTATACTCCTACGAGCAGTACTTC.

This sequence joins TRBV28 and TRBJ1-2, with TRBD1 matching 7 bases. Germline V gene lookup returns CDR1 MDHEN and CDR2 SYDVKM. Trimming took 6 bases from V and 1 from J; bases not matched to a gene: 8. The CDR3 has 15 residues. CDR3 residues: CASRQTGIHNYGYTF. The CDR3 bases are TGTGCCAGCAGGCAGACAGGGATCCATAACTATGGCTACACCTTC.

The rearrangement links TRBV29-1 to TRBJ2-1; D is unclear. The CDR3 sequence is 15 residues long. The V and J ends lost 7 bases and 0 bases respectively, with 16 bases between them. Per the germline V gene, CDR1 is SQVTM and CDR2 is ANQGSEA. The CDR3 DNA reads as TGCAGCGGGTCAACCCGGGTCTACTCCTACAATGAGCAGTTCTTC. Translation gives CSGSTRVYSYNEQFF.

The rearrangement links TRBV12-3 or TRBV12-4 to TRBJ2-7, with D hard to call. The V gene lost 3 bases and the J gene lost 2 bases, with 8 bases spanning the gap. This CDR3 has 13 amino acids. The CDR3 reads CASSFGDTYEQYV. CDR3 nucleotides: TGTGCCAGCAGTTTCGGTGACACCTACGAGCAGTACGTC.

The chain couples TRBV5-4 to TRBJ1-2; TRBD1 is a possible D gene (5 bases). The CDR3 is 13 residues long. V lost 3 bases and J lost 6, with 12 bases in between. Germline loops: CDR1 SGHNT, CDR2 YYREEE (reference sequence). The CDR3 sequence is CASSSIQGDGYTF. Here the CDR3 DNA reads TGTGCCAGCAGCTCGATTCAGGGCGATGGCTACACCTTC.

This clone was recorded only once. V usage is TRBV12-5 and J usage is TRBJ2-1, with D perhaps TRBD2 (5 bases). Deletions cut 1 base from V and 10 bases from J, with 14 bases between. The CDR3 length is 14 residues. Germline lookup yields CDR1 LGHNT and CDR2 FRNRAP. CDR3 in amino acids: CASGLGAGNREQFF. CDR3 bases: TGTGCTAGTGGTTTGGGGGCCGGGAATCGGGAGCAGTTCTTC.

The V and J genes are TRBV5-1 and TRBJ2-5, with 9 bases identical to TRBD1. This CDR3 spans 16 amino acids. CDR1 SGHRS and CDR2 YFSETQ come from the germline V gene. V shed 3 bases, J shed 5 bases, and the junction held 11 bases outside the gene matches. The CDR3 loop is CASSSGDRGERETQYF. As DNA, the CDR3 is TGCGCCAGCAGCTCAGGAGACAGGGGGGAGAGGGAGACCCAGTACTTC. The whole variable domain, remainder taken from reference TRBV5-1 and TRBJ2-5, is KAGVTQTPRYLIKTRGQQVTLSCSPISGHRSVSWYQQTPGQGLQFLFEYFSETQRNKGNFPGRFSGRQFSNSRSEMNVSTLELGDSALYLCASSSGDRGERETQYFGPGTRLLVL.

As DNA, the CDR3 is TGTGCCAGCAGTGAGTCCCTTGAAGCTTTCTTT. Amino acid sequence: CASSESLEAFF. This chain links TRBV25-1 with TRBJ1-1; D uncertain. The CDR3 runs 11 residues. Trimming removed 3 bases from V and 7 bases from J, with 6 bases in between. CDR1 and CDR2 (germline): MGHDK, SYGVNS.